This record looks at one T cell receptor (beta chain) sequence and its context. The antigen is undetermined. These data belong to a study of cytomegalovirus exposure and HLA in healthy donors. About the research overall: Earlier findings included some 120 million unique TCR beta sequences obtained from around 180 million T cells. Study-wide results and limits: Previous analysis showed most TCR beta V segments were productive about 90% or about 30% of the time. In most subjects, TCR beta sequences reportedly gave accurate predictions of HLA-A and HLA-B alleles. Later, an analysis found that common viral pathogens appeared to be linked with several of the most significant clusters.

The PCR made use of 60 Vbeta and 13 Jbeta primers. The method was immunoSEQ multiplex PCR; TCRdb's version includes in-frame clones alone and lacks a portion of them. The sample includes 100,000 to 150,000 clones, more than 60% of them seen just once. This CDR3 region has 15 residues. Germline V gene lookup returns CDR1 MGHDK and CDR2 SYGVNS. After removal of 3 bases from V and 8 bases from J, the junction contained 5 bases not matched to a gene. This rearrangement joins TRBV25-1 to TRBJ2-1, with TRBD2 matching 12 bases. Sequencing was carried out using PBMCs. This TCR was recovered from a woman aged 55-69 years in good health and CMV-seropositive. CDR3 nucleotides: TGTGCCAGCAGTGACCCACGGACTAGCGGGGATGAGCAGTTCTTC. Its translation is CASSDPRTSGDEQFF.